A selection of T cell receptor beta chains follows, all from one sample in a study of response to subunit inactivated influenza vaccine. TCRdb redid the calling of the RT-PCR reads with MiXCR, one entry per CDR3 protein. The data contain roughly 570,000 distinct CDR3 sequences, 12% to 15% of them singletons. Here the sequenced sample was PBMCs from blood, taken 11 to 12 days after vaccination. The receptor set was obtained from a man aged 45-65 years who received an inactivated influenza vaccine. Both conserved end residues are part of each CDR3. Each record gives: V gene, clone size, J gene, CDR3 length, D gene, CDR3 DNA, CDR3 protein. The D gene is left open where the match is weak. The listing skips clone size in some rows; elsewhere it reads once, few, many or a size class.

TRBV20-1,-,TRBJ2-1,17,TRBD2,TGCAGTGCTAGAGATCCGTTTGGGACTAGCGGGTTTGGTGAGCAGTTCTTC,CSARDPFGTSGFGEQFF
TRBV24-1,few,TRBJ2-2,15,-,TGTGCCACCAGTGACCAGCGGTTAAACACCGGGGAGCTGTTTTTT,CATSDQRLNTGELFF
TRBV20-1,-,TRBJ2-4,15,-,TGCAGTGCTGCTGGAGTAAGATTTGTCAAAAACATTCAGTACTTC,CSAAGVRFVKNIQYF
TRBV19,few,TRBJ2-1,13,-,TGTGCCAGTAGGAAGGGGACGGCCGGCCGGCAGTTCTTC,CASRKGTAGRQFF
TRBV29-1,-,TRBJ2-2,14,-,TGCAGCGTTCCATCTCGACAGAACACCGGGGAGCTGTTTTTT,CSVPSRQNTGELFF
TRBV2,-,TRBJ2-7,17,-,TGTGCCAGCAGTGAAGCGCTTCCCAGGTGGAGCTCCTACGAGCAGTACTTC,CASSEALPRWSSYEQYF
TRBV15,-,TRBJ2-1,17,-,TGTGCCACCAGCAGAGATCGGATCCTGAGCTCCTACAATGAGCAGTTCTTC,CATSRDRILSSYNEQFF
TRBV5-1,-,TRBJ1-6,15,-,TGCGCCAGCAGCTTGGACGGCCCCGATAATTCACCCCTCCACTTT,CASSLDGPDNSPLHF
TRBV7-9,-,TRBJ2-1,12,-,TGTGCCAGCAGCTTAGAAAGCGAGAAGCAGTTCTTC,CASSLESEKQFF
TRBV18,few,TRBJ2-1,16,-,TGTGCCAGCTCACCCCCGCGGCTCCCGACGCAGAATGAGCAGTTCTTC,CASSPPRLPTQNEQFF
TRBV11-2,-,TRBJ2-5,16,TRBD2,TGTGCCAGCAGCCACGTCCGAAGCGGGGGGGCGGAGACCCAGTACTTC,CASSHVRSGGAETQYF
TRBV5-1,many,TRBJ2-7,15,-,TGCGCCAGCAGCTTTGGCCCGGACAGCTCCTACGAGCAGTACTTC,CASSFGPDSSYEQYF
TRBV20-1,few,TRBJ1-2,16,TRBD1,TGCAGTGCTAGAAAGACAGGGGAGCTCCTCCTATATGGCTACACCTTC,CSARKTGELLLYGYTF
TRBV7-2,few,TRBJ2-5,15,TRBD1,TGTGCCAGCAGCTTTGGGACAGGGACGTGGGAGACCCAGTACTTC,CASSFGTGTWETQYF
TRBV11-2,-,TRBJ2-3,14,-,TGTGCCAGCGGTGAGGGGGTAAACACAGATACGCAGTATTTT,CASGEGVNTDTQYF
TRBV12-3/TRBV12-4,few,TRBJ2-7,14,-,TGTGCCAGCAGTTTAGCGCAGGGTTGGCACGAGCAGTACTTC,CASSLAQGWHEQYF
TRBV18,few,TRBJ2-7,14,TRBD2,TGTGCCAGCTCACCATTAGCGGGAGCGGACGAGCAGTACTTC,CASSPLAGADEQYF
TRBV7-6,-,TRBJ2-1,12,-,TGTGCCAGCAGCTTAGCGCCGGGTAGGGCGTTCTTC,CASSLAPGRAFF
TRBV5-1,-,TRBJ2-7,16,TRBD1,TGCGCCAGCAGCTTGGGGGACAGTATGGTATCCTACGAGCAGTACTTC,CASSLGDSMVSYEQYF
TRBV24-1,few,TRBJ2-1,17,-,TGTGCCACCAGTGACCCAGGGGGGACATCCTCCTACAATGAGCAGTTCTTC,CATSDPGGTSSYNEQFF